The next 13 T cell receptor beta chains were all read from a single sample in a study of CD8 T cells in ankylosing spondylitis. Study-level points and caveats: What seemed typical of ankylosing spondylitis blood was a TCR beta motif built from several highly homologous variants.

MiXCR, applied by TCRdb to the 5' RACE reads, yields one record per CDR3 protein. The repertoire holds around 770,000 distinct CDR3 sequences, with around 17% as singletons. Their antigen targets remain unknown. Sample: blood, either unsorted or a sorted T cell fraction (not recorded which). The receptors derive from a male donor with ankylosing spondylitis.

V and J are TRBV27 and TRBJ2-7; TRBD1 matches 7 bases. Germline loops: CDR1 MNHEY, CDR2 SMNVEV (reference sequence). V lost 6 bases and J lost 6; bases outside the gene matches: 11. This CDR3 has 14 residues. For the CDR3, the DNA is TGTGCCAGCAGCCCGGACAGGTTAACCCTCGAGCAGTACTTC. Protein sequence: CASSPDRLTLEQYF.

The CDR3 is CASSLHQGAGEAFF. The DNA of the CDR3 is TGTGCCAGCAGCCTTCACCAGGGGGCGGGTGAAGCTTTCTTT. V is TRBV7-9 and J is TRBJ1-1; 8 nucleotides agree with TRBD1. The CDR3 totals 14 residues. Germline V CDR1 and CDR2: SEHNR, FQNEAQ (reference sequence). Trimming took 5 bases from V and 7 from J; bases not matched to a gene: 9.

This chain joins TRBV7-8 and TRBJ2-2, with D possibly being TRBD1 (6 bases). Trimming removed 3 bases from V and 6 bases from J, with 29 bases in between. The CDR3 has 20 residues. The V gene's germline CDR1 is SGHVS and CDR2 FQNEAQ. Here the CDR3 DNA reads TGTGCCAGCAGCTTTCTGATAGACAGGCCCTTAGGGGTCGGGGCCGGGGAGCTGTTTTTT. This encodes CASSFLIDRPLGVGAGELFF.

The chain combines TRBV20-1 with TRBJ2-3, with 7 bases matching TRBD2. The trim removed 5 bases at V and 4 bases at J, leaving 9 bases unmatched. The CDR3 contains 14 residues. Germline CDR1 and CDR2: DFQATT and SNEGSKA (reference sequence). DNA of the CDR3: TGCAGTGCTCCTCGGGAGGATCTCTCAGATACGCAGTATTTT. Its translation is CSAPREDLSDTQYF.

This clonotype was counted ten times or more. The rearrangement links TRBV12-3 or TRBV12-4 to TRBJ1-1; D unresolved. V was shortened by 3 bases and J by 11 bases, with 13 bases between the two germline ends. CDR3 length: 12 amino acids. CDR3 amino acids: CASSLGQALAFF. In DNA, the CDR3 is TGTGCCAGCAGTTTGGGTCAGGCGCTGGCTTTCTTT.

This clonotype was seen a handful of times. The CDR3 DNA reads TGTGCCAGCACGACGTCCGCGGCTAGCTCCTACGAGCAGTACTTC. Encoded protein: CASTTSAASSYEQYF. This chain connects TRBV2 to TRBJ2-7, with unresolved D. CDR3 size: 15 residues. The ends were cut back, 7 bases at V and 0 bases at J, with 16 bases in the middle. CDR1 is SNHLY, CDR2 FYNNEI, per germline.

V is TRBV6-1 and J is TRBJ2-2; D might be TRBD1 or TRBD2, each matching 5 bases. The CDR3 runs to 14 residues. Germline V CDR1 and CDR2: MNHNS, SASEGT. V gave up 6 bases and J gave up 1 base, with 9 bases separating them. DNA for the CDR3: TGTGCCAGCAGGGGACGTCTGAACACCGGGGAGCTGTTTTTT. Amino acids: CASRGRLNTGELFF.

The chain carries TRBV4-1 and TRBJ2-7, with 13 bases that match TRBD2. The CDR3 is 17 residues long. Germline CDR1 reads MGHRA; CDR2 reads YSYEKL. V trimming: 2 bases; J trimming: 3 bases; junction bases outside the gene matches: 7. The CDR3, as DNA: TGCGCCAGCAGCCAACAACTAGCGGGGGGGCCGCGCTACGAGCAGTACTTC. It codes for CASSQQLAGGPRYEQYF.

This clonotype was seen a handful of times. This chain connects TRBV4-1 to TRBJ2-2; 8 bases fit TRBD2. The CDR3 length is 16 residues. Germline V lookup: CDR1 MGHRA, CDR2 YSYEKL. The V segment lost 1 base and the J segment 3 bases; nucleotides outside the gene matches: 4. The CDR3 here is CASSQASGGDTGELFF. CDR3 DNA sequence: TGCGCCAGCAGCCAAGCCAGCGGGGGAGACACCGGGGAGCTGTTTTTT.

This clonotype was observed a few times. Written as DNA, the CDR3 is TGCGCCAGCAGCTACGACCGAGGCGGCGAGACCCAGTACTTC. This gives the protein CASSYDRGGETQYF. The chain combines TRBV5-1 with TRBJ2-5; D is undetermined. Trimming stripped 3 bases from V and 5 bases from J, with 14 bases between. Germline assignment: CDR1 SGHRS and CDR2 YFSETQ. The CDR3 consists of 14 residues.

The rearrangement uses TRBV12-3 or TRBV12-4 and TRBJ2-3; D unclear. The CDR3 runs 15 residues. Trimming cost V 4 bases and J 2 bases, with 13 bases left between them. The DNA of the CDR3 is TGTGCCAGCAGTTCTGTGGGGATTTCCACAGATACGCAGTATTTT. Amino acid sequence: CASSSVGISTDTQYF.

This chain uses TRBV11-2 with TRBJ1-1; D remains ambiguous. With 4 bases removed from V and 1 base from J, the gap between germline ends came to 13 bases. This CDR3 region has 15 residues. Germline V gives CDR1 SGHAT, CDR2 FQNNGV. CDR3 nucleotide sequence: TGTGCCAGCAGCTCTTTAGGGAAGAGGAACACTGAAGCTTTCTTT. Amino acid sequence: CASSSLGKRNTEAFF.

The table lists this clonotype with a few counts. CDR3: CASSYYLQTGENTEAFF. CDR3 in DNA: TGTGCCAGCAGTTACTACCTTCAGACAGGAGAGAACACTGAAGCTTTCTTT. The chain has TRBV6-5 and TRBJ1-1, with a possible D match to TRBD1 (6 bases). Germline V gives CDR1 MNHEY, CDR2 SVGAGI. Trimming shortened V by 1 base and J by 1 base, and 16 bases separated the two germline ends. The CDR3 consists of 17 residues.